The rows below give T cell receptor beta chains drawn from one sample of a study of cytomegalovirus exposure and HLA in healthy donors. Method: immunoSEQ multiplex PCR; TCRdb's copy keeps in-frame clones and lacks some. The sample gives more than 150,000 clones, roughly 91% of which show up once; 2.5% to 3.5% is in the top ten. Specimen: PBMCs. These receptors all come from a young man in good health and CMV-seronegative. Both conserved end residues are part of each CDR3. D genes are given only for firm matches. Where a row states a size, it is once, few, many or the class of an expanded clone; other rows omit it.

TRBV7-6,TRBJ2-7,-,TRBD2,TGTGCCAGCAGCTTCGACCCGACCGGGACTAGCGGGAGAGGCGAGCAGTACTTC,CASSFDPTGTSGRGEQYF
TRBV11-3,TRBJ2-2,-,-,TGTGCCAGCAGCTTAGATAGCGTAGGCTCGAACACCGGGGAGCTGTTTTTT,CASSLDSVGSNTGELFF
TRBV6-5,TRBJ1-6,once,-,TGTGCCAGCAGTTACGGGTTGGGGGGGCACTGGTCACCCCTCCACTTT,CASSYGLGGHWSPLHF
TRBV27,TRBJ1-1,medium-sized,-,TGTGCCAGCAGTTTATCGAACAGGGCCACTGAAGCTTTCTTT,CASSLSNRATEAFF
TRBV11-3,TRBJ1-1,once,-,TGTGCCAGCAGCTTAGTACAGGGAAATGAAGCTTTCTTT,CASSLVQGNEAFF
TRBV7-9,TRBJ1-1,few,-,TGTGCCAGCAGCTCGACGGGGAACACTGAAGCTTTCTTT,CASSSTGNTEAFF
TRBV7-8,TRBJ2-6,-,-,TGTGCCAGCAGCTTAAACGTGGCTGCAGGGGCCAACGTCCTGACTTTC,CASSLNVAAGANVLTF
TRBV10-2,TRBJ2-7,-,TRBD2,TGCGCCAGCACCGGGAGTAGCGGGATCGGCGGGTCCTACGAGCAGTACTTC,CASTGSSGIGGSYEQYF
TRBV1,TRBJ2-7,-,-,TGCACCAGCAGACACGGGGGCTACGAGCAGTACTTC,CTSRHGGYEQYF
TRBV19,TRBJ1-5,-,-,TGTGCCAGTAACTCGGCCCCAGGGAACAATCAGCCCCAGCATTTT,CASNSAPGNNQPQHF
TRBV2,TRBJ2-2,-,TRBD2,TGTGCCAGCAGGGGGGTAGCGGGTCCTACCGGGGAGCTGTTTTTT,CASRGVAGPTGELFF
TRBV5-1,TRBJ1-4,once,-,TGCGCCAGCAGCTTGGAACAGCCTAATGAAAAACTGTTTTTT,CASSLEQPNEKLFF
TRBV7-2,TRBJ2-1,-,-,TGTGCCAGCAGCTTAGCGCTCCCCGGTTTTAGCGGATACAATGAGCAGTTCTTC,CASSLALPGFSGYNEQFF
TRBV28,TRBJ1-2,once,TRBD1,TGTGCCAGCAGTTCGGGACAGGGGGGCGGGTTTGGCTACACCTTC,CASSSGQGGGFGYTF
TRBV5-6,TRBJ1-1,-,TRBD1,TGTGCCAGCAGCTGGAACAGGGGGCAGGGGACTGAAGCTTTCTTT,CASSWNRGQGTEAFF